This entry describes one TCR beta chain. Its antigen remains unidentified. This specimen belongs to a study of cytomegalovirus exposure and HLA in healthy donors. Vbeta (60) and Jbeta (13) primers were used in the PCR. Clones were sequenced by immunoSEQ multiplex PCR, and TCRdb holds only the in-frame ones, with some missing. This sample yields about 170,000 clones, of which about 80% are seen a single time; about 2% belongs to the top ten. Donors in the study were healthy people who gave bone marrow. Donors were ostensibly healthy at sampling, although undocumented immune exposures were probable. Study results and caveats: A later analysis showed HLA-associated TCR beta chains outstripping equally common others in clonal expansion. Accurate predictions that matched the HLA-A and HLA-B alleles of most subjects were reportedly made from TCR beta sequences.

V was clipped by 4 bases and J by 5 bases; unmatched bases: 4. CDR1 is MGHDK and CDR2 is SYGVNS in the germline V gene. This CDR3 is built from 13 residues. The chain carries TRBV25-1 and TRBJ1-2; 7 bases align to TRBD1. The source of this sequence is a female donor in good health and CMV-seronegative. Sample: PBMCs. CDR3 protein: CASSVGTAYGYTF. CDR3 bases: TGTGCCAGCAGTGTGGGGACAGCGTATGGCTACACCTTC.